This T cell receptor beta chain was sequenced for a study of T-cell memory formation after mild COVID-19. The wider study: Clusters of TCRs were largely donor specific.

Amplification by 5'RACE using constant-segment primers produced TCR alpha and TCR beta cDNA libraries that carried sample barcodes and UMIs. TCRdb processed the 5' RACE reads anew with MiXCR; each CDR3 protein has one entry. The sample contains 470,000 or so distinct CDR3 sequences, around 17% of which appear only once. The CDR3 extends over 16 amino acids. In germline, CDR1 is SGHTA, CDR2 FQGNSA. V was trimmed by 0 bases and J by 7 bases, leaving 16 bases between them. The chain couples TRBV7-2 to TRBJ1-5; the D gene is possibly TRBD1 (6 bases). This receptor was obtained from a man between 18 and 29 years old who had mild COVID-19 (a few samples of this study predate the infection). Cell type and time point are not known. The sequencing sample was made of PBMCs or a T cell subset sorted from them (not recorded which). CDR3 coding DNA: TGTGCCAGCAGCTTAGCGACAGTCAGGGGCTGGCAGCCCCAGCATTTT. Protein sequence: CASSLATVRGWQPQHF.